The text below deals with one T cell receptor beta chain. Its antigen remains unknown. The CDR3 is made up of 13 amino acids. Germline V gives CDR1 MNHEY, CDR2 SVGAGI. V was shortened by 6 bases and J by 3 bases, with 11 bases between the two germline ends. 5'RACE with constant-segment primers built TCRalpha and TCRbeta cDNA libraries with UMIs. Each CDR3 protein gets one entry after TCRdb re-called the 5' RACE reads with MiXCR. The table has approximately 150,000 distinct CDR3 sequences, less than 20% seen once; the top ten hold approximately 2.4%. The sample belongs to a study of T-cell memory formation after mild COVID-19. The study's findings and limits: The appearance of some responding clones in pre-infection memory suggested that cross-reactive memory joined. A second wave expanding day 15 to 37 was CD4+-biased; contracting clones were balanced.

The sample taken for sequencing was PBMCs or a T cell subset sorted from them (not recorded which). V usage is TRBV6-5 and J usage is TRBJ1-1; D is unresolved. The sequence came from an adult woman who had mild COVID-19 (a few samples of this study predate the infection). Cell type and time point are not known. The CDR3 region is CASRAQMYTEAFF. For the CDR3, the DNA is TGTGCCAGCAGGGCCCAGATGTACACTGAAGCTTTCTTT.